The sequence of this T cell receptor beta chain was determined in a study of regulatory T cells in long-lasting Graves disease. There are 17 residues in the CDR3. Germline CDR1 is KGHDR and CDR2 is SFDVKD. Trimming took 4 bases from V and 1 from J, leaving 13 bases between them. Arm-PCR of CDR3 regions with iRepertoire HTBI primers generated TCR beta libraries. Each CDR3 protein gets one entry after TCRdb re-called the multiplex PCR reads with MiXCR. The sample records about 540,000 distinct CDR3 sequences, roughly 14% being singletons. Time point defined: newly diagnosed GD, antithyroid drugs for less than 3 months. Preparation of the TCR library used RNA extracted from PBMCs. This clonotype was recorded many times. The same data also contributed to another study, on T cells in Graves' hyperthyroidism and ophthalmopathy.

This TCR was sampled from a man aged 25 to 40 with Graves disease. The sequences come from peripheral blood mononuclear cells (PBMCs), collected at new diagnosis, from a patient treated with antithyroid drugs. The rearrangement uses TRBV24-1 and TRBJ2-6; D possibly corresponds to TRBD1 (5 bases). The CDR3 sequence: CATSEAGFSSGANVLTF. As DNA, the CDR3 is TGTGCCACCAGTGAGGCAGGGTTCTCTTCTGGGGCCAACGTCCTGACTTTC.